This TCR beta chain appears in the sequencing data of a study of human T cells and chemical hapten exposure. In the study overall: Per-sample TCR yields varied mainly from small pooled library volume differences. Study-wide results and limits: Sensitizing to DPC left TCRs with a frequency above 1 in 1000 unaltered.

Each cDNA molecule in the library carried unique molecular identifiers. Per the original data handling: Ranging from roughly 23,224 to 690,600, TCR counts per sample had a median value of roughly 96,000. TCRdb recomputed calls from the reads with MiXCR, one row per CDR3 protein. Here the V and J calls rest on TCRdb's processing, not on the authors' analysis. The sample consists of around 120,000 distinct CDR3 sequences, approximately 9% of them appearing once. Comment on this clonotype: Its antigen is unknown.

Germline V CDR1 and CDR2: LNHDA, SQIVND (reference sequence). Between the trimmed V and J ends, which lost 3 bases and 1 base, there was a span of 16 bases. The CDR3 length is 17 residues. Total RNA was isolated from whole blood that had not been fractionated. This TCR was sampled from a human donor in good health. Some clones in this sample may be carry-over from other donors' samples. The material sequenced was whole blood. This sequence joins TRBV19 and TRBJ2-1, with D unclear. The CDR3 nucleotides are TGTGCCAGTAGTATGAAACCGGCGATAAGTTCCTACAATGAGCAGTTCTTC. As protein: CASSMKPAISSYNEQFF.